The present entry profiles one T cell receptor beta chain with its context. Germline V gene sequence: CDR1 MDHEN, CDR2 SYDVKM. V was cut by 5 bases and J by 0 bases, with 13 bases left in between. The CDR3 is 15 amino acids. TCRdb ran MiXCR on the RT-PCR reads and lists one entry per CDR3 protein. The sample shows approximately 720,000 distinct CDR3 sequences, 14% of them seen only once. Material: memory CD4+ T cells from blood. The receptor was derived from a female donor in good health, serving as a healthy control. V usage is TRBV28 and J usage is TRBJ1-1; D ambiguous. CDR3 in DNA: TGTGCCAGCAGTCGGGTAAGACCCATGAACACTGAAGCTTTCTTT. It specifies CASSRVRPMNTEAFF.